The 26 T cell receptor beta chains presented below share a single source sample, sequenced in a study of post-analysis software for immune sequencing data. Study results and caveats: In patients, five or six TRBV segments were more frequent than in controls, with TRBV5-6, TRBV5-1 and TRBV20-1 among them.

Carried by the TCR beta cDNA libraries were unique molecular identifiers. TCRdb re-derived calls from the PCR reads in MiXCR, one entry per CDR3 protein. The sample has about 540,000 distinct CDR3 sequences, around 34% seen once. No antigens are known for them. The material sequenced was blood. Receptor source: a girl younger than 18 with multiple sclerosis.

V gene TRBV5-1 combines with J gene TRBJ1-2; D is undetermined. This CDR3 spans 14 amino acids. Deletions cut 4 bases from V and 7 bases from J, with 17 bases between. Germline CDR1 SGHRS, CDR2 YFSETQ. The CDR3 here is CASSVGLNSGGYTF. The CDR3 nucleotides are TGCGCCAGCAGCGTAGGGCTAAATTCGGGTGGCTACACCTTC. Complete variable domain (other parts from reference TRBV5-1 and TRBJ1-2): KAGVTQTPRYLIKTRGQQVTLSCSPISGHRSVSWYQQTPGQGLQFLFEYFSETQRNKGNFPGRFSGRQFSNSRSEMNVSTLELGDSALYLCASSVGLNSGGYTFGSGTRLTVV.

This clonotype was counted only a few times. This chain links TRBV6-1 with TRBJ2-7; unclear D gene. Per germline, CDR1 MNHNS and CDR2 SASEGT. This CDR3 is 12 amino acids long. V was cut by 4 bases and J by 7 bases, with 11 bases left in between. CDR3 nucleotides: TGTGCCAGCAGTGTCTTCGAAGAAGAGCAGTACTTC. This gives the protein CASSVFEEEQYF.

The gene calls are TRBV9 and TRBJ2-1; 9 bases align to TRBD1. The germline V gene encodes CDR1 SGDLS and CDR2 YYNGEE. The CDR3 is made up of 13 amino acids. J gave up 15 bases and V 0 bases, and 7 bases lay outside the gene matches. In DNA, the CDR3 is TGTGCCAGCAGCGTAGAAATCCGGGACAGGGTGTTCTTC. The encoded protein is CASSVEIRDRVFF. Using reference TRBV9 and TRBJ2-1 for the parts outside the CDR3, the full variable domain is DSGVTQTPKHLITATGQRVTLRCSPRSGDLSVYWYQQSLDQGLQFLIQYYNGEERAKGNILERFSAQQFPDLHSELNLSSLELGDSALYFCASSVEIRDRVFFGPGTRLTVL.

This clonotype turned up a few times. The chain carries TRBV29-1 and TRBJ2-7; TRBD1 matches 7 bases. From germline, CDR1 is SQVTM and CDR2 ANQGSEA. The CDR3 is made up of 15 amino acids. The J segment lost 5 bases and the V segment lost 5 bases, leaving 15 bases of the junction unmatched. The CDR3 DNA reads as TGCAGCGTTCCAGTAGGACAGGACGTAGTTCACGAGCAGTACTTC. Its protein product is CSVPVGQDVVHEQYF.

The gene calls are TRBV27 and TRBJ1-1; no clear D. Germline lookup yields CDR1 MNHEY and CDR2 SMNVEV (reference sequence). The CDR3 runs 13 residues. With 4 bases removed from V and 6 bases from J, the gap between germline ends came to 12 bases. This CDR3 reads CASSSGSGPEAFF. The CDR3 bases are TGTGCCAGCAGTTCGGGCAGCGGCCCTGAAGCTTTCTTT.

The genes are TRBV7-3 and TRBJ1-2, with 9 positions matching TRBD1. Germline V gene data show CDR1 as SGHTA and CDR2 as FQGTGA. The length of the CDR3 is 13 residues. V gave up 5 bases and J gave up 6 bases; unmatched junction bases: 4. The CDR3 sequence is CASSVGQGNGYTF. CDR3 bases: TGTGCCAGCAGCGTGGGACAGGGCAATGGCTACACCTTC.

For this clonotype: At one end, the junction sequence differs from germline, possibly due to a read error. V gene TRBV29-1 combines with J gene TRBJ2-7, with TRBD1 identical over 7 bases. Germline-derived CDR1 and CDR2 are SQVTM and ANQGSEA. CDR3 length: 13 residues. CDR3: CSAEEDRTYEQYF. The CDR3 DNA sequence: TGCAGCGCTGAAGAGGACAGGACCTACGAGCAGTACTTC.

About this clonotype itself: Because it lacks the conserved phenylalanine or tryptophan at the end, this CDR3 is likely a read error. The V call is TRBV6-5, the J call TRBJ1-2; tentatively, D is TRBD1 (5 bases). This CDR3 spans 17 amino acids. Trimming left V 2 bases short and J 2 bases short, with 18 bases between. Germline assignment: CDR1 MNHEY and CDR2 SVGAGI. CDR3 nucleotides: TGTGCCAGCAGTTACAGAACGGGGCGGGCTAACAACTATGGCTACACCTGC. Amino acid sequence: CASSYRTGRANNYGYTC.

The sample holds a few counts of this clonotype. The J gene is TRBJ2-5, the V gene TRBV6-2 or TRBV6-3; perhaps TRBD1 as D (6 bases). CDR3 length equals 15 residues. Trimming stripped 0 bases from V and 4 bases from J, with 12 bases between. CDR1 MNHEY and CDR2 SVGEGT come from the germline V gene. The CDR3 DNA is TGTGCCAGCAGTTACTCACGGACAGTAAGAGAGACCCAGTACTTC. It encodes CASSYSRTVRETQYF.

In this sample, this clonotype turned up a few times. The rearrangement uses TRBV10-3 and TRBJ2-7; D gene uncertain. V was pared by 2 bases and J by 2 bases, with 10 bases between. The CDR3 contains 14 residues. Germline loops: CDR1 ENHRY, CDR2 SYGVKD. DNA of the CDR3: TGTGCCATCAGTGAGGTATACGGAGCCTACGAGCAGTACTTC. Amino acid sequence: CAISEVYGAYEQYF.

The chain recombines TRBV6-6 with TRBJ2-7; D gene uncertain. Per germline, CDR1 MNHNY and CDR2 SVGAGI (reference sequence). The V end was cut by 3 bases, the J end by 3 bases, with 9 bases between. The CDR3 covers 13 residues. CDR3 in amino acids: CASSYMDYYEQYF. Written as DNA, the CDR3 is TGTGCCAGCAGTTATATGGATTACTACGAGCAGTACTTC.

The chain couples TRBV4-1 to TRBJ2-7; 7 bases agree with TRBD2. This CDR3 has 15 residues. The junction had 6 bases not matched to a gene; V was cut back by 1 base and J by 3 bases. The germline CDR1 and CDR2 sequences are MGHRA and YSYEKL. For the CDR3, the DNA is TGCGCCAGCAGCCAAGGTGGACTAGGAGACTACGAGCAGTACTTC. Protein product: CASSQGGLGDYEQYF.

The J gene is TRBJ2-7, the V gene TRBV4-1, with D unresolved. Germline assignment: CDR1 MGHRA and CDR2 YSYEKL. The CDR3 consists of 14 residues. V lost 2 bases and J lost 1, with 9 bases in between. In nucleotides, the CDR3 is TGCGCCAGCAGCCAACCCACAGAATCCTACGAGCAGTACTTC. This encodes CASSQPTESYEQYF.

This clonotype was seen a few times. The rearrangement joins TRBV5-1 to TRBJ1-1, with a weak D call TRBD1 (5 bases). From germline, CDR1 is SGHRS and CDR2 YFSETQ. The CDR3 sequence is 13 residues long. V lost 0 bases and J 4 bases, leaving 7 bases between the germline ends. CDR3 protein: CASSLEGSTEAFF. CDR3 DNA sequence: TGCGCCAGCAGCTTGGAGGGGAGCACTGAAGCTTTCTTT.

V gene TRBV6-5 combines with J gene TRBJ1-1; D is unresolved. Trimming removed 5 bases from V and 3 bases from J, with 10 bases in between. The germline V gene has CDR1 MNHEY and CDR2 SVGAGI. CDR3 length: 13 amino acids. In nucleotides, the CDR3 is TGTGCCAGCAGTCCCGACGGCTACACTGAAGCTTTCTTT. It translates to CASSPDGYTEAFF.

The V and J genes are TRBV18 and TRBJ2-5, with 11 bases that match TRBD1. Germline V gene lookup returns CDR1 KGHSH and CDR2 LQKENI. The CDR3 is made up of 15 amino acids. The junction had 8 bases not matched to a gene; V was cut back by 6 bases and J by 5 bases. CDR3 DNA: TGTGCCAGCTCCCCGGGACAGGGGGTCATGGAGACCCAGTACTTC. It specifies CASSPGQGVMETQYF. The whole variable domain, filled in from reference TRBV18 and TRBJ2-5, reads NAGVMQNPRHLVRRRGQEARLRCSPMKGHSHVYWYRQLPEEGLKFMVYLQKENIIDESGMPKERFSAEFPKEGPSILRIQQVVRGDSAAYFCASSPGQGVMETQYFGPGTRLLVL.

This clonotype was recorded a few times. The V call is TRBV27, the J call TRBJ2-1, with D possibly TRBD1 on 5 matching bases. Per germline, CDR1 MNHEY and CDR2 SMNVEV (reference sequence). V was clipped by 2 bases and J by 0 bases, with 5 bases between them. The CDR3 has 14 amino acids. CDR3 residues: CASSLGASYNEQFF. The CDR3 DNA reads as TGTGCCAGCAGTTTAGGGGCCTCCTACAATGAGCAGTTCTTC.

The rearrangement links TRBV5-1 to TRBJ1-1; possible D gene TRBD1, 5 bases. CDR1 and CDR2 (germline): SGHRS, YFSETQ. The ends were cut back, 5 bases at V and 6 bases at J, with 17 bases in the middle. CDR3 size: 14 residues. CDR3 protein: CASSFAGSEAEAFF. DNA for the CDR3: TGCGCCAGCAGTTTTGCAGGGTCAGAGGCTGAAGCTTTCTTT.

CDR3 protein: CASSQDRPGETQYF. CDR3 DNA: TGTGCCAGCAGCCAAGATAGGCCAGGAGAGACCCAGTACTTC. J is TRBJ2-5 and V is TRBV3-1, with D unclear. The germline V gene has CDR1 LGHDT and CDR2 YNNKEL (reference sequence). Trimming removed 0 bases at V and 4 bases at J, with 9 bases between. The CDR3 is 14 amino acids.

This rearrangement joins TRBV9 to TRBJ2-1; TRBD2 matches at 10 bases. V lost 0 bases to trimming and J lost 6 bases; unmatched junction nucleotides: 3. The CDR3 sequence is 15 residues long. Germline V gives CDR1 SGDLS, CDR2 YYNGEE. For the CDR3, the DNA is TGTGCCAGCAGCGTAGCTAGCGGGGGAGTCAATGAGCAGTTCTTC. Its protein is CASSVASGGVNEQFF. Looking up the rest from reference TRBV9 and TRBJ2-1 gives the full variable domain: DSGVTQTPKHLITATGQRVTLRCSPRSGDLSVYWYQQSLDQGLQFLIQYYNGEERAKGNILERFSAQQFPDLHSELNLSSLELGDSALYFCASSVASGGVNEQFFGPGTRLTVL.

This rearrangement joins TRBV5-5 to TRBJ1-6, with TRBD1 as a possible D gene (5 bases). Germline CDR1 is SGHKS and CDR2 is YYEKEE (reference sequence). The CDR3 contains 17 residues. V was shortened by 4 bases and J by 9 bases, with 23 bases between the two germline ends. Here the CDR3 reads CASSPTPVQGNSSPLHF. The CDR3 DNA sequence: TGTGCCAGCAGCCCAACCCCGGTCCAGGGAAATAGTTCACCCCTCCACTTT.

The chain is built from TRBV5-1 and TRBJ1-2; TRBD1 aligns across 10 bases. The CDR3 runs 15 residues. Per the germline V gene, CDR1 is SGHRS and CDR2 is YFSETQ. The J segment lost 5 bases and the V segment lost 5 bases, leaving 9 bases of the junction unmatched. The CDR3 sequence is CASSPEGQGIYGYTF. CDR3 DNA: TGCGCCAGCAGTCCTGAGGGACAGGGGATTTATGGCTACACCTTC.

V is TRBV6-1 and J is TRBJ1-1, with 9 positions matching TRBD1. Germline V gene sequence: CDR1 MNHNS, CDR2 SASEGT. J gave up 4 bases and V 1 base, and 10 bases lay outside the gene matches. This CDR3 has 17 amino acids. Here the CDR3 reads CASSEVETGTGITEAFF. In nucleotides, the CDR3 is TGTGCCAGCAGTGAAGTTGAAACCGGGACAGGGATCACTGAAGCTTTCTTT.

The chain carries TRBV20-1 and TRBJ2-4, with 7 nucleotides matching TRBD1. Germline lookup yields CDR1 DFQATT and CDR2 SNEGSKA (reference sequence). The CDR3 extends over 15 amino acids. The trim removed 7 bases at V and 1 base at J, leaving 10 bases unmatched. This CDR3 reads CSGGQVTTAKNIQYF. In nucleotides, the CDR3 is TGCAGTGGTGGACAGGTGACAACTGCCAAAAACATTCAGTACTTC.

The chain couples TRBV24-1 to TRBJ2-5; 8 bases match TRBD2. This CDR3 contains 15 residues. V shed 3 bases, J shed 3 bases, and the junction held 5 bases outside the gene matches. Per germline, CDR1 KGHDR and CDR2 SFDVKD. Here the CDR3 reads CATSDPSGREETQYF. Written as DNA, the CDR3 is TGTGCCACCAGTGATCCTAGCGGGCGTGAAGAGACCCAGTACTTC.

This clonotype was detected a few times. The V and J genes are TRBV12-3 or TRBV12-4 and TRBJ2-7, with D hard to call. V was pared by 2 bases and J by 3 bases, with 17 bases between. CDR3 length: 16 residues. CDR3 nucleotide sequence: TGTGCCAGCAGTTTACAGGCCTCAATCCAAAGCTACGAGCAGTACTTC. Translating it yields CASSLQASIQSYEQYF.